The 13 T cell receptor beta chains listed next were all sequenced from one sample in a study of blood T cell repertoires in COVID-19 (dated by TCRdb to 2020 to 2021). Library preparation was by the immunoSEQ multiplex PCR assay. In its TCRdb copy, this immuneACCESS table keeps in-frame sequences only and misses some clones. Where compared with another copy, unresolved V genes explain less than half of these, and the others have no known cause. This sample gives some 68,000 clones in total; 80% to 90% of them show up just once. The ten largest make up 3.5% to 5.5% of the sample. What was sequenced was peripheral blood. These receptors were collected from a man in his fifties or sixties with active COVID-19.

The J gene is TRBJ2-1, the V gene TRBV7-2; 9 bases map to TRBD1. Trimming at V came to 4 bases and at J to 3 bases, leaving 4 bases not matched to a gene. The germline V gene encodes CDR1 SGHTA and CDR2 FQGNSA. The CDR3 totals 15 residues. Here the CDR3 reads CASSYGTGHYNEQFF. The CDR3 nucleotides read TGTGCCAGCAGCTACGGGACAGGGCACTACAATGAGCAGTTCTTC.

The chain uses TRBV2 and TRBJ1-2; D is perhaps TRBD1 (6 bases). From germline, CDR1 is SNHLY and CDR2 FYNNEI. This CDR3 region has 15 residues. Trimming shortened V by 5 bases and J by 7 bases, and 20 bases separated the two germline ends. The CDR3 sequence: CASSSDRSSGSGYTF. The CDR3 DNA reads TGTGCCAGCAGTAGTGACAGGTCCTCGGGGAGTGGCTACACCTTC.

This rearrangement joins TRBV24-1 to TRBJ1-5; TRBD1 is a possible D gene (5 bases). The germline V gene has CDR1 KGHDR and CDR2 SFDVKD. The CDR3 extends over 14 amino acids. V was shortened by 4 bases and J by 8 bases, with 14 bases between the two germline ends. CDR3 protein: CATSESGPYKPQHF. CDR3 DNA: TGTGCCACCAGTGAATCAGGGCCCTATAAGCCCCAGCATTTT.

For this clone: The junction shows a germline mismatch at one end, possibly a read error. The chain employs TRBV5-1 and TRBJ2-7; the match to TRBD2 covers 7 bases. The CDR3 contains 14 residues. Germline-derived CDR1 and CDR2 are SGHRS and YFSETQ. In DNA form, the CDR3 reads TGCGCCAGCACCCAGGGAGGGGAATCCTTCGAGCAGTACTTC. Translating it yields CASTQGGESFEQYF. The full variable domain, completed using reference TRBV5-1 and TRBJ2-7, is KAGVTQTPRYLIKTRGQQVTLSCSPISGHRSVSWYQQTPGQGLQFLFEYFSETQRNKGNFPGRFSGRQFSNSRSEMNVSTLELGDSALYLCASTQGGESFEQYFGPGTRLTVT.

This sequence joins TRBV7-2 and TRBJ2-5, with D unclear. The V and J ends lost 1 base and 5 bases respectively, with 14 bases between them. CDR3 size: 15 residues. Per germline, CDR1 SGHTA and CDR2 FQGNSA. CDR3 region: CASSLGGGRSETQYF. The DNA for the CDR3 is TGTGCCAGCAGCTTAGGCGGTGGTCGCTCGGAGACCCAGTACTTC.

The rearrangement joins TRBV29-1 to TRBJ2-5; a weak D match, TRBD1 (5 bases). From germline, CDR1 is SQVTM and CDR2 ANQGSEA. Trimming cost V 0 bases and J 4 bases, with 15 bases left between them. The CDR3 has 15 amino acids. The CDR3 sequence: CSVEDRSRVGETQYF. Here the CDR3 DNA reads TGCAGCGTTGAAGATCGCTCCAGGGTGGGAGAGACCCAGTACTTC.

The chain combines TRBV23-1 with TRBJ2-7; 10 bases line up with TRBD1. TRBV23-1 qualifies as an ORF whose function is uncertain. The CDR3 length is 16 residues. V shed 3 bases and J 2 bases; nucleotides not matched to a gene: 7. The CDR3 loop is CASSHSDGQGAYEQYF. In DNA form, the CDR3 reads TGCGCCAGCAGTCATTCGGACGGACAGGGGGCCTACGAGCAGTACTTC.

V and J are TRBV15 and TRBJ1-2; 7 nucleotides line up with TRBD1. From germline, CDR1 is LNHNV and CDR2 YYDKDF (reference sequence). The V gene end was trimmed by 1 base and the J gene end by 4 bases; junction bases not matched to a gene: 6. The CDR3 has 15 residues. The CDR3 loop reads CATSRVKGAGYGYTF. The CDR3 coding sequence is TGTGCCACCAGCAGAGTTAAGGGGGCAGGCTATGGCTACACCTTC. Combining the CDR3 with reference TRBV15 and TRBJ1-2 gives the whole variable domain DAMVIQNPRYQVTQFGKPVTLSCSQTLNHNVMYWYQQKSSQAPKLLFHYYDKDFNNEADTPDNFQSRRPNTSFCFLDIRSPGLGDTAMYLCATSRVKGAGYGYTFGSGTRLTVV.

This clone was observed a few times. J is TRBJ2-7 and V is TRBV5-1, with 7 bases aligning to TRBD2. This CDR3 comprises 14 residues. The germline V gene has CDR1 SGHRS and CDR2 YFSETQ. V lost 6 bases to trimming and J lost 6 bases; unmatched junction nucleotides: 12. As DNA, the CDR3 is TGCGCCAGCAAATACGGGGGAGGGGATCTCGAGCAGTACTTC. Its translation: CASKYGGGDLEQYF.

The chain joins TRBV28 to TRBJ1-6; possible D gene TRBD1, 5 bases. CDR3 length: 16 amino acids. Per germline, CDR1 MDHEN and CDR2 SYDVKM. Trimming removed 3 bases at V and 0 bases at J, with 9 bases between. The CDR3 DNA sequence: TGTGCCAGCAGTTTCCCTCAGGGCTCCTATAATTCACCCCTCCACTTT. It encodes CASSFPQGSYNSPLHF. Looking up the rest from reference TRBV28 and TRBJ1-6 gives the full variable domain: DVKVTQSSRYLVKRTGEKVFLECVQDMDHENMFWYRQDPGLGLRLIYFSYDVKMKEKGDIPEGYSVSREKKERFSLILESASTNQTSMYLCASSFPQGSYNSPLHFGNGTRLTVT.

The V gene is TRBV4-3, the J gene TRBJ2-3; 9 bases are shared with TRBD2. Germline assignment: CDR1 LGHNA and CDR2 YSLEER. After removal of 1 base from V and 0 bases from J, the junction contained 20 bases not matched to a gene. The CDR3 length is 22 residues. CDR3 nucleotide sequence: TGCGCCAGCAGCCAAGCCGGAAGCTCCCTAGCGGGATCGGGGGGTAGCACAGATACGCAGTATTTT. This gives the protein CASSQAGSSLAGSGGSTDTQYF.

This clone was recorded once. This chain joins TRBV5-1 and TRBJ2-5; TRBD1 matches at 12 bases. The CDR3 runs to 15 residues. Germline assignment: CDR1 SGHRS and CDR2 YFSETQ. Germline trimming cut 4 bases from V and 4 bases from J; bases unmatched to any gene: 5. The CDR3 DNA reads as TGCGCCAGCAGCGTAGGGACAGGGGGCAGAGAGACCCAGTACTTC. Protein: CASSVGTGGRETQYF.

V and J are TRBV5-4 and TRBJ1-2, with a tentative D call TRBD1 (6 bases). The CDR3 totals 14 residues. Germline-derived CDR1 and CDR2 are SGHNT and YYREEE (reference sequence). V gave up 1 base and J gave up 6 bases, with 13 bases separating them. Here the CDR3 reads CASSLFTGSDGYTF. The CDR3 coding sequence is TGTGCCAGCAGCTTGTTCACAGGGTCTGATGGCTACACCTTC. Filled out from reference TRBV5-4 and TRBJ1-2, the complete variable domain reads ETGVTQSPTHLIKTRGQQVTLRCSSQSGHNTVSWYQQALGQGPQFIFQYYREEENGRGNFPPRFSGLQFPNYSSELNVNALELDDSALYLCASSLFTGSDGYTFGSGTRLTVV.